Listed here are 30 T cell receptor beta chains from one sample, sequenced in a study of blood T cells in healthy people across ages. Combining a sample-barcoded 5' primer with a J-beta primer mix, a second PCR ran for about 6 to 12 cycles. MiXCR, applied by TCRdb to the 5' RACE reads, yields one record per CDR3 protein. The sample has 630,000 or so distinct CDR3 sequences; roughly 30% are singletons. Sequencing input: blood. The origin of the receptors is an elderly woman in good health.

With regard to this clonotype: Being one base from a much bigger clone, this may be a read error. J is TRBJ2-7 and V is TRBV28; tentatively, D is TRBD2 (6 bases). The germline V gene has CDR1 MDHEN and CDR2 SYDVKM. CDR3 size: 14 residues. For the CDR3, the DNA is TGTGCCAGCAGGTTATTGGGGGGAACCCACGAGCAGTACTTC. Translating gives CASRLLGGTHEQYF.

This clonotype was observed many times. This chain links TRBV6-2 or TRBV6-3 with TRBJ1-6; D gene unclear. The CDR3 extends over 15 amino acids. Germline V lookup: CDR1 MNHEY, CDR2 SVGEGT. V lost 0 bases and J 2 bases, leaving 5 bases between the germline ends. CDR3 bases: TGTGCCAGCAGTTACTCAAGGACCTATAATTCACCCCTCCACTTT. Protein: CASSYSRTYNSPLHF.

This clonotype was found many times. J is TRBJ2-6 and V is TRBV7-9; D is undetermined. CDR3 size: 18 residues. The germline CDR1 and CDR2 sequences are SEHNR and FQNEAQ (reference sequence). The ends were cut back, 5 bases at V and 0 bases at J, with 17 bases in the middle. This chain's CDR3 is CASSPRSRSLSGANVLTF. As DNA, the CDR3 is TGTGCCAGCAGCCCCCGATCTCGCTCGCTCTCTGGGGCCAACGTCCTGACTTTC.

J is TRBJ1-6 and V is TRBV20-1; 7 nucleotides line up with TRBD1. CDR1 and CDR2 (germline): DFQATT, SNEGSKA (reference sequence). The ends lost 6 bases at V and 5 bases at J; junction bases unmatched: 7. The CDR3 has 14 residues. CDR3 amino acids: CSAGRDSDNSPLHF. CDR3 sequence (DNA): TGCAGTGCAGGCCGGGACAGTGATAATTCACCCCTCCACTTT.

Note on this clonotype: Given a much more abundant clone one base away, this may be a read error. The V call is TRBV7-2, the J call TRBJ2-1, with unresolved D. The CDR3 has 13 amino acids. Germline V lookup: CDR1 SGHTA, CDR2 FQGNSA. For the CDR3, the DNA is TGTGCCAGCAGGCTCTTAAGCTGGGGTGAGCGGTTCTTC. Translating gives CASRLLSWGERFF. The full variable domain, with the rest looked up from reference TRBV7-2 and TRBJ2-1, is GAGVSQSPSNKVTEKGKDVELRCDPISGHTALYWYRQSLGQGLEFLIYFQGNSAPDKSGLPSDRFSAERTGGSVSTLTIQRTQQEDSAVYLCASRLLSWGERFFGPGTRLTVL.

A few counts support this clonotype. This sequence may be a read error, since a much larger clone differs from it by one base. This sequence joins TRBV10-3 and TRBJ2-3; D might be TRBD2 (6 bases). CDR3 size: 15 residues. In germline, CDR1 is ENHRY, CDR2 SYGVKD. CDR3 protein: CAISSGPGNTVTQYF. CDR3 DNA sequence: TGTGCCATCAGTAGCGGGCCGGGGAACACAGTTACGCAGTATTTT.

This clonotype was detected ten times or more. The chain combines TRBV6-1 with TRBJ2-4; D is ambiguous. The CDR3 is 14 amino acids. Trimming took off 3 bases at V and 0 bases at J, with 6 bases between the two ends. The germline gives CDR1 MNHNS, CDR2 SASEGT. Here the CDR3 DNA reads TGTGCCAGCAGTGATGTACTAGCCAAAAACATTCAGTACTTC. This gives the protein CASSDVLAKNIQYF.

The chain uses TRBV20-1 and TRBJ2-7, with D possibly being TRBD2 (6 bases). V was trimmed by 3 bases and J by 1 base, leaving 28 bases between them. The CDR3 is made up of 19 amino acids. Per germline, CDR1 DFQATT and CDR2 SNEGSKA (reference sequence). CDR3 DNA: TGCAGTGCTAGGGGGTCGGGAGCGGGCAAAATATCGCCGTCCTACGAGCAGTACTTC. Translating gives CSARGSGAGKISPSYEQYF.

This clonotype has ten or more counts. The chain has TRBV12-3 or TRBV12-4 and TRBJ2-5; the match to TRBD1 covers 9 bases. Trimming took 6 bases from V and 6 from J; bases not matched to a gene: 14. The CDR3 extends over 16 amino acids. The CDR3 loop is CASSPTGQGYEKTQYF. In DNA form, the CDR3 reads TGTGCCAGCAGCCCGACGGGACAGGGCTACGAAAAGACCCAGTACTTC.

As regards this clonotype: Being one base from a much bigger clone, this may be a read error. The chain has TRBV7-9 and TRBJ2-1, with 8 nucleotides matching TRBD1. Gene TRBJ2-7 matches the end of the DNA better, so the J call may be wrong. The CDR3 consists of 16 residues. CDR1 SEHNR and CDR2 FQNEAQ come from the germline V gene (reference sequence). CDR3 nucleotide sequence: TGTGCCAGCAGCCCGGTAACAGGGGGTTCCTACAATGAGCAGTACTTC. This encodes CASSPVTGGSYNEQYF.

This clonotype was counted many times. The V gene is TRBV29-1, the J gene TRBJ1-2, with unresolved D. The CDR3 contains 13 residues. CDR1 and CDR2 from the germline V gene are SQVTM and ANQGSEA. The germline V and J ends were trimmed by 4 bases and 4 bases, with 13 bases remaining between them. CDR3: CSVGLEVSYGYTF. The CDR3 nucleotides read TGCAGCGTTGGGCTGGAGGTTTCCTATGGCTACACCTTC.

The sample holds many counts of this clonotype. The V and J genes are TRBV9 and TRBJ2-5; D gene ambiguous. V lost 3 bases and J 7 bases, leaving 13 bases between the germline ends. The CDR3 contains 13 residues. The germline gives CDR1 SGDLS, CDR2 YYNGEE. CDR3 in amino acids: CASSATPTGTQYF. CDR3 coding DNA: TGTGCCAGCAGCGCGACGCCAACGGGGACCCAGTACTTC.

On this clonotype itself: This clone may be a read error of a much larger clone one base away. Here the CDR3 reads CSARDNRRSNQPQHF. CDR3 coding DNA: TGCAGTGCTAGAGACAACAGGCGGAGCAATCAGCCCCAGCATTTT. The chain is built from TRBV20-1 and TRBJ1-5; tentative D call: TRBD1 (5 bases). Germline assignment: CDR1 DFQATT and CDR2 SNEGSKA (reference sequence). The CDR3 extends over 15 amino acids. V was cut by 0 bases and J by 1 base, with 10 bases left in between.

A word on this clonotype: This may be a read error, as it is one base from a much larger clone. The chain employs TRBV12-3 or TRBV12-4 and TRBJ2-3; 10 nucleotides match TRBD2. The CDR3 totals 17 residues. The chain's CDR3 is CASSFWTSGLSTDAQYF. CDR3 nucleotides: TGTGCCAGCAGTTTCTGGACTAGCGGTTTAAGCACAGATGCGCAGTATTTT.

About this clonotype: A much larger clone sits a single nucleotide away, making a read error possible. This rearrangement joins TRBV20-1 to TRBJ2-5; 12 bases align to TRBD2. The J call is in doubt because the DNA end fits TRBJ2-1 better. The CDR3 is made up of 15 amino acids. The V gene's germline CDR1 is DFQATT and CDR2 SNEGSKA (reference sequence). DNA of the CDR3: TGCAGTGCCGACCGACTAGCGGGGGCCCGAGAGACCCAGTTCTTC. This encodes CSADRLAGARETQFF.

This clonotype was found many times. The V gene is TRBV12-3 or TRBV12-4, the J gene TRBJ2-1; the D gene is possibly TRBD1 (5 bases). The CDR3 covers 15 residues. The germline V and J ends were trimmed by 6 bases and 3 bases, with 15 bases remaining between them. Here the CDR3 DNA reads TGTGCCAGCAGGTTCCAGGACATCGGCTACAATGAGCAGTTCTTC. Amino acid sequence: CASRFQDIGYNEQFF.

This clonotype appeared many times. The rearrangement links TRBV20-1 to TRBJ2-1; no clear D. The CDR3 is 12 residues long. Between the trimmed V and J ends, which lost 1 base and 7 bases, there was a span of 8 bases. Per germline, CDR1 DFQATT and CDR2 SNEGSKA (reference sequence). The CDR3 spells CSARGATNEQFF. CDR3 in DNA: TGCAGTGCTAGAGGAGCAACAAATGAGCAGTTCTTC.

In this sample, this clonotype turned up many times. The chain joins TRBV7-9 to TRBJ2-7; D is unclear. Trimming shortened V by 5 bases and J by 0 bases, and 2 bases separated the two germline ends. This CDR3 spans 11 amino acids. Germline loops: CDR1 SEHNR, CDR2 FQNEAQ (reference sequence). CDR3 region: CASSVSYEQYF. In DNA form, the CDR3 reads TGTGCCAGCAGCGTCTCCTACGAGCAGTACTTC.

This clonotype was seen many times. The chain recombines TRBV5-5 with TRBJ2-5; D is unclear. The germline CDR1 and CDR2 sequences are SGHKS and YYEKEE (reference sequence). The length of the CDR3 is 12 residues. V dropped 1 base and J dropped 5 bases, with 6 bases sitting between them. The CDR3 nucleotides read TGTGCCAGCAGCTTGAGGTGGGAGACCCAGTACTTC. This sequence encodes CASSLRWETQYF.

This chain joins TRBV6-6 and TRBJ1-1; no clear D. The CDR3 has 12 residues. Germline V gene sequence: CDR1 MNHNY, CDR2 SVGAGI (reference sequence). The ends were cut back, 5 bases at V and 11 bases at J, with 15 bases in the middle. CDR3 loop: CASSAERAKAFF. CDR3 DNA: TGTGCCAGCAGTGCTGAAAGGGCGAAGGCTTTCTTT.

The chain combines TRBV11-2 with TRBJ2-5; possible D gene TRBD2, 6 bases. Germline CDR1 SGHAT, CDR2 FQNNGV. The CDR3 consists of 12 residues. Between the trimmed V and J ends, which lost 9 bases and 5 bases, there was a span of 13 bases. CDR3 amino acids: CASNGGWETQYF. The DNA of the CDR3 is TGTGCCAGTAACGGGGGTTGGGAGACCCAGTACTTC.

This clonotype showed up many times. J is TRBJ1-6 and V is TRBV3-1; unclear D gene. This CDR3 is 14 amino acids long. V was shortened by 3 bases and J by 4 bases, with 7 bases between the two germline ends. Germline CDR1 reads LGHDT; CDR2 reads YNNKEL (reference sequence). The CDR3 sequence: CASSQYRYNSPLHF. The CDR3 DNA sequence: TGTGCCAGCAGCCAGTACAGATATAATTCACCCCTCCACTTT.

As concerns this clonotype: At one boundary the junction diverges from the germline segment, which might be a read error. The V call is TRBV15, the J call TRBJ2-2; possibly TRBD2 for D (7 bases). The CDR3 contains 18 residues. Germline CDR1 is LNHNV and CDR2 is YYDKDF (reference sequence). This chain's CDR3 is CATSKDGGGLSNTGVLFF. The CDR3 region has the DNA TGTGCCACCAGCAAAGATGGGGGGGGCCTATCGAACACCGGGGTGCTGTTTTTT.

This clonotype was seen repeatedly, ten times or more. The rearrangement joins TRBV27 to TRBJ2-1; D is undetermined. The CDR3 spans 13 residues. Trimming pared 2 bases from V and 10 bases from J, leaving 12 bases between. CDR1 is MNHEY and CDR2 is SMNVEV in the germline V gene (reference sequence). CDR3 DNA: TGTGCCAGCAGTTTAAGGTCTCCCGGGGAGCAGTTCTTC. It yields the protein CASSLRSPGEQFF.

This clonotype was recorded a few times. The chain couples TRBV11-2 to TRBJ2-1, with D possibly being TRBD2 (5 bases). Germline loops: CDR1 SGHAT, CDR2 FQNNGV. V lost 0 bases to trimming and J lost 10 bases, with 13 bases between them. The CDR3 covers 14 residues. CDR3 bases: TGTGCCAGCAGCTTAGATAACGGGGTCCAGGAGCAGTTCTTC. Translation: CASSLDNGVQEQFF.

This clonotype was recorded at least ten times. The chain carries TRBV29-1 and TRBJ2-1, with D possibly TRBD2 on 5 matching bases. The V end lost 3 bases, the J end lost 7 bases, and 16 bases lay between the germline ends. The CDR3 is 14 amino acids. The germline CDR1 and CDR2 sequences are SQVTM and ANQGSEA. The CDR3 here is CSVEASSWENEQFF. CDR3 nucleotides: TGCAGCGTTGAGGCGTCTAGTTGGGAGAATGAGCAGTTCTTC.

This clonotype was recorded at least ten times. This rearrangement joins TRBV18 to TRBJ2-7, with D perhaps TRBD1 (6 bases). Between the trimmed V and J ends, which lost 0 bases and 2 bases, there was a span of 11 bases. The CDR3 has 15 amino acids. Germline lookup yields CDR1 KGHSH and CDR2 LQKENI. The chain's CDR3 is CASSPPGDRPYEQYF. CDR3 nucleotide sequence: TGTGCCAGCTCACCACCTGGCGACAGGCCCTACGAGCAGTACTTC. Full variable domain (outside the CDR3, taken from reference TRBV18 and TRBJ2-7): NAGVMQNPRHLVRRRGQEARLRCSPMKGHSHVYWYRQLPEEGLKFMVYLQKENIIDESGMPKERFSAEFPKEGPSILRIQQVVRGDSAAYFCASSPPGDRPYEQYFGPGTRLTVT.

This clonotype was seen repeatedly, ten times or more. This rearrangement joins TRBV7-9 to TRBJ2-1, with D unclear. Trimming cost V 5 bases and J 1 base, with 9 bases left between them. This CDR3 comprises 14 residues. Germline V gene lookup returns CDR1 SEHNR and CDR2 FQNEAQ (reference sequence). CDR3 region: CASSRKNSYNEQFF. As DNA, the CDR3 is TGTGCCAGCAGCCGCAAGAATTCCTACAATGAGCAGTTCTTC.

This clonotype appeared many times. The chain combines TRBV12-3 or TRBV12-4 with TRBJ1-2, with TRBD1 matching 11 bases. This CDR3 spans 14 amino acids. V was pared by 7 bases and J by 8 bases, with 9 bases of the junction left unmatched. The CDR3 region has the DNA TGTGCCAGCAACTTAGGACAGGGGGCGCGGGGCTACACCTTC. It encodes CASNLGQGARGYTF.

This clonotype was seen many times. The chain carries TRBV3-1 and TRBJ2-4; TRBD2 agrees at 14 bases. CDR3 length equals 18 residues. V was clipped by 4 bases and J by 0 bases; unmatched bases: 5. Germline-derived CDR1 and CDR2 are LGHDT and YNNKEL (reference sequence). Here the CDR3 reads CASSRRTSGGLAKNIQYF. The CDR3 nucleotides are TGTGCCAGCAGCCGCCGGACTAGCGGGGGGCTAGCCAAAAACATTCAGTACTTC.